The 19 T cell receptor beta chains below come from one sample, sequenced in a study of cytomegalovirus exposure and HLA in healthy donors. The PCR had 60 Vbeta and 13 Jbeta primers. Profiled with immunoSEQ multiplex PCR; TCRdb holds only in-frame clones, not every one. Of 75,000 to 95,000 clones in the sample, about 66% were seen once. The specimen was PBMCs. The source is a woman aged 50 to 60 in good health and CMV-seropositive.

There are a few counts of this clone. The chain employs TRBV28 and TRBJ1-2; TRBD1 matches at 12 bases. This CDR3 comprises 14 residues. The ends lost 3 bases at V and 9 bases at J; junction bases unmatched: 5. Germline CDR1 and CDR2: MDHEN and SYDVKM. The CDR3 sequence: CASSFGTGGVSYTF. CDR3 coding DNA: TGTGCCAGCAGTTTCGGGACAGGGGGCGTGAGCTACACCTTC.

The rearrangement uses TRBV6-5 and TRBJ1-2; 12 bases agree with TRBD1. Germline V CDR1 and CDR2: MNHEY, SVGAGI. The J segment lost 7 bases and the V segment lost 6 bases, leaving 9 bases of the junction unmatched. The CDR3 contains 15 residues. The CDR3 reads CASRIRDRGLSGYTF. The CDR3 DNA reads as TGTGCCAGCAGGATCCGGGACAGGGGGCTAAGTGGCTACACCTTC.

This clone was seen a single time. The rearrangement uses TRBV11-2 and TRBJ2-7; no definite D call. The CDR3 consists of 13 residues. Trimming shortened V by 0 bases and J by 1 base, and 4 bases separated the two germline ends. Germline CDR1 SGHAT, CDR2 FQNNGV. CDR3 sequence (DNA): TGTGCCAGCAGCTTAGATCAGTCCTACGAGCAGTACTTC. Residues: CASSLDQSYEQYF.

CDR3 DNA sequence: TGTGCCAGCTCACCACGCCTAGCGGGGGGGCATGAGCAGTTCTTC. Translation: CASSPRLAGGHEQFF. This sequence joins TRBV18 and TRBJ2-1, with 12 nucleotides matching TRBD2. Germline V lookup: CDR1 KGHSH, CDR2 LQKENI. V shed 1 base and J 8 bases; nucleotides not matched to a gene: 3. The CDR3 loop spans 15 amino acids.

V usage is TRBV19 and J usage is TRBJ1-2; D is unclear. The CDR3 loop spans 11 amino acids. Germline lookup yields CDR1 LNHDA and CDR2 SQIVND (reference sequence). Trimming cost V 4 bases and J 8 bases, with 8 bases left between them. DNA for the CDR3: TGTGCCAGTAGTACCGAGGAAGGCTACACCTTC. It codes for CASSTEEGYTF.

DNA for the CDR3: TGTGCCAGCAGTTCTCAAAATTGGGGGGACCCAACCTTC. It specifies CASSSQNWGDPTF. V is TRBV27 and J is TRBJ1-2, with D possibly TRBD1 on 5 matching bases. The CDR3 loop spans 13 amino acids. V was cut by 4 bases and J by 14 bases, with 20 bases left in between. Per the germline V gene, CDR1 is MNHEY and CDR2 is SMNVEV (reference sequence).

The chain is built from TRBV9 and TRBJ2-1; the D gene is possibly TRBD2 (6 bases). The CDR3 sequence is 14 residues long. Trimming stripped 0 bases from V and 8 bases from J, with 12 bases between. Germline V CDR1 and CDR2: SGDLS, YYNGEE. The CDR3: CASSVEGVADEQFF. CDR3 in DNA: TGTGCCAGCAGCGTAGAGGGAGTAGCGGATGAGCAGTTCTTC.

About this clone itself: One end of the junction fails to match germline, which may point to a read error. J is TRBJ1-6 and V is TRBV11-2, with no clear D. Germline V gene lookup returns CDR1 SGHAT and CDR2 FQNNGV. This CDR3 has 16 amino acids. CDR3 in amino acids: CASSLNAALTNSPLHF. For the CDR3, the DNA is TGTGCCAGCAGCTTAAATGCAGCCCTGACTAATTCCCCCCTCCACTTT.

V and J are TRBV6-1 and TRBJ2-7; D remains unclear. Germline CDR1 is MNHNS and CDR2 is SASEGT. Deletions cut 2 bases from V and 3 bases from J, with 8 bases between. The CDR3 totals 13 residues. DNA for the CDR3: TGTGCCAGCAGTGAACACAGCCTCTACGAGCAGTACTTC. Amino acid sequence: CASSEHSLYEQYF.

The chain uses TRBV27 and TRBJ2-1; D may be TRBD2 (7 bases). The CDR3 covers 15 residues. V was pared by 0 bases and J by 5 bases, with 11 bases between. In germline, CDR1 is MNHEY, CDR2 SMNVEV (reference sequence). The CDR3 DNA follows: TGTGCCAGCAGTTTATCGGGGGGGGCCCACAATGAGCAGTTCTTC. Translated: CASSLSGGAHNEQFF.

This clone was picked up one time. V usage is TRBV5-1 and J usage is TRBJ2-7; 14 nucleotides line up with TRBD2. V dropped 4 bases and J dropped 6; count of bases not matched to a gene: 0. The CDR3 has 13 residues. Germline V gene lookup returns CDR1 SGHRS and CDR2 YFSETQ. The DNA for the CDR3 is TGCGCCAGCAGCGGACTAGCGGGGGGCGAGCAGTACTTC. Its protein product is CASSGLAGGEQYF.

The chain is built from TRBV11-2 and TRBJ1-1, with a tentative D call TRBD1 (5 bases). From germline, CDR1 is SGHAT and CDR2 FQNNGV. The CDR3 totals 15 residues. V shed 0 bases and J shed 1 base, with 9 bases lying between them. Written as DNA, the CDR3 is TGTGCCAGCAGCTTAGACGGGGGGAGGAACACTGAAGCTTTCTTT. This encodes CASSLDGGRNTEAFF.

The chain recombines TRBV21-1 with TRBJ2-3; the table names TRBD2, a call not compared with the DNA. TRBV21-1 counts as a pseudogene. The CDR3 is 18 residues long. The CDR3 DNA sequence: TGTGCCAGCAGCAAAGCCCGGCTAGCGGGGGGCTGCACAGATACGCAGTATTTT. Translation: CASSKARLAGGCTDTQYF.

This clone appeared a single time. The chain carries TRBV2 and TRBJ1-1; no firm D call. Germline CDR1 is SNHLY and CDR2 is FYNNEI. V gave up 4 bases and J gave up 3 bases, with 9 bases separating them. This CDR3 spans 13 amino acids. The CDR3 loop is CASSVRRDTEAFF. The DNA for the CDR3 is TGTGCCAGCAGTGTCCGGAGGGACACTGAAGCTTTCTTT.

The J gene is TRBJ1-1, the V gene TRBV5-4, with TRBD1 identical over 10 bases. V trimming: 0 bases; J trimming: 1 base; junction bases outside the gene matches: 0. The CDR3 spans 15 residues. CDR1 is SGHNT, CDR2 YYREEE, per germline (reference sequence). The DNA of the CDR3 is TGTGCCAGCAGCTTGGGACAGGGGGCGAACACTGAAGCTTTCTTT. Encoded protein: CASSLGQGANTEAFF.

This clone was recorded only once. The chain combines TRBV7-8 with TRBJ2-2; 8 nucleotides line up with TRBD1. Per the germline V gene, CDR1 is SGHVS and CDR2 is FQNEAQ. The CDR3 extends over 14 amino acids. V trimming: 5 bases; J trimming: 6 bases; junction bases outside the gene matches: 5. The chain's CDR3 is CASSVTGVSGELFF. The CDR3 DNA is TGTGCCAGCAGCGTGACAGGGGTGTCCGGGGAGCTGTTTTTT. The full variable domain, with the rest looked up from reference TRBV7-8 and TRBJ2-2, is GAGVSQSPRYKVAKRGQDVALRCDPISGHVSLFWYQQALGQGPEFLTYFQNEAQLDKSGLPSDRFFAERPEGSVSTLKIQRTQQEDSAVYLCASSVTGVSGELFFGEGSRLTVL.

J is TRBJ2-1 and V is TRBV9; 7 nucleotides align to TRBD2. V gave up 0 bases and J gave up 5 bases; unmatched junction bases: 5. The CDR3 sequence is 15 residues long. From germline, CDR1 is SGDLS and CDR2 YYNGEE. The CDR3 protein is CASSVDGTTHNEQFF. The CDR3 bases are TGTGCCAGCAGCGTAGATGGGACTACCCACAATGAGCAGTTCTTC.

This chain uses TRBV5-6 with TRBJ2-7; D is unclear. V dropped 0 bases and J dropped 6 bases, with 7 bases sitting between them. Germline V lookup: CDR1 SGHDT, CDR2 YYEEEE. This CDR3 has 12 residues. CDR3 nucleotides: TGTGCCAGCAGCTTGGCGTCGGGCGAGCAGTACTTC. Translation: CASSLASGEQYF.

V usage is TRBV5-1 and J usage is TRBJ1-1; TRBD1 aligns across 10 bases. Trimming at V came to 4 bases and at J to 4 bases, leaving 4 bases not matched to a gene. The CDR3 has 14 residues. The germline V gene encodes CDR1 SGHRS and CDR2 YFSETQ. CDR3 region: CASSTGTGATEAFF. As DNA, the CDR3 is TGCGCCAGCAGCACCGGGACAGGGGCCACTGAAGCTTTCTTT.